Listed below are T cell receptor beta chains from one sample, sequenced in a study of shared clonotypes between healthy human individuals. The protocol was immunoSEQ multiplex PCR, while the TCRdb copy is restricted to in-frame clones and leaves out a portion. The table includes some 2,500,000 clones, over 85% detected once. The specimen was naive CD4+ T cells from PBMCs. The receptors come from a man younger than 30 in good health. Some clones in this sample may be carry-over from other donors' samples. The CDR3 runs from the conserved cysteine through the conserved F or W. Fields, in order: clone size, CDR3 length, D gene, J gene, V gene, CDR3 protein, CDR3 DNA. D genes are given only for firm matches. Size is stated for part of the rows, as once, few or many counts, or as a class when the clone is expanded.

clone_size: .
cdr3_length: 15
d_call: .
j_call: TRBJ1-1
v_call: TRBV28
cdr3_aa: CATITRPTSNTEAFF
cdr3_nt: TGTGCCACCATCACAAGGCCGACATCCAACACTGAAGCTTTCTTT

clone_size: .
cdr3_length: 13
d_call: .
j_call: TRBJ2-7
v_call: TRBV28
cdr3_aa: CASSLSVIYEQYF
cdr3_nt: TGTGCCAGCAGTTTATCCGTTATCTACGAGCAGTACTTC

clone_size: .
cdr3_length: 15
d_call: .
j_call: TRBJ1-5
v_call: TRBV7-2
cdr3_aa: CASSLTPDANQPQHF
cdr3_nt: TGTGCCAGCAGCTTAACCCCGGACGCCAATCAGCCCCAGCATTTT

clone_size: once
cdr3_length: 15
d_call: .
j_call: TRBJ2-6
v_call: TRBV7-9
cdr3_aa: CASSLTRSGANVLTF
cdr3_nt: TGTGCCAGCAGCCTGACCCGCTCTGGGGCCAACGTCCTGACTTTC

clone_size: .
cdr3_length: 14
d_call: .
j_call: TRBJ2-1
v_call: TRBV6-6
cdr3_aa: CASSYRPGEHEQFF
cdr3_nt: TGTGCCAGCAGTTACCGTCCAGGGGAGCATGAGCAGTTCTTC

clone_size: .
cdr3_length: 15
d_call: .
j_call: TRBJ2-2
v_call: TRBV7-9
cdr3_aa: CASSFFDTNTGELFF
cdr3_nt: TGTGCCAGCAGCTTTTTTGATACGAACACCGGGGAGCTGTTTTTT

clone_size: .
cdr3_length: 15
d_call: TRBD1
j_call: TRBJ1-2
v_call: TRBV25-1
cdr3_aa: CASSEDTGGGYGYTF
cdr3_nt: TGTGCCAGCAGTGAGGATACAGGGGGCGGCTATGGCTACACCTTC

clone_size: .
cdr3_length: 14
d_call: .
j_call: TRBJ2-3
v_call: TRBV4-3
cdr3_aa: CASSQALSTDTQYF
cdr3_nt: TGCGCCAGCAGCCAAGCCTTGAGCACAGATACGCAGTATTTT

clone_size: once
cdr3_length: 15
d_call: TRBD1
j_call: TRBJ2-7
v_call: TRBV5-4
cdr3_aa: CASSMERDRGREQYF
cdr3_nt: TGTGCCAGCAGCATGGAACGGGACAGGGGGCGCGAGCAGTACTTC

clone_size: .
cdr3_length: 13
d_call: .
j_call: TRBJ2-7
v_call: TRBV29-1
cdr3_aa: CSVAGLLTYEQYF
cdr3_nt: TGCAGCGTTGCTGGACTGTTGACCTACGAGCAGTACTTC

clone_size: .
cdr3_length: 19
d_call: TRBD2
j_call: TRBJ2-5
v_call: TRBV9
cdr3_aa: CASSVARGLNLGPQETQYF
cdr3_nt: TGTGCCAGCAGCGTAGCTAGGGGACTAAATTTGGGCCCTCAAGAGACCCAGTACTTC

clone_size: .
cdr3_length: 16
d_call: .
j_call: TRBJ1-1
v_call: TRBV7-4
cdr3_aa: CASSPRRYRTNTEAFF
cdr3_nt: TGTGCCAGCAGCCCCCGAAGGTACAGGACGAACACTGAAGCTTTCTTT

clone_size: .
cdr3_length: 13
d_call: .
j_call: TRBJ1-5
v_call: TRBV30
cdr3_aa: CAWSEDSNQPQHF
cdr3_nt: TGTGCCTGGAGTGAGGATAGTAATCAGCCCCAGCATTTT

clone_size: .
cdr3_length: 14
d_call: .
j_call: TRBJ1-1
v_call: TRBV28
cdr3_aa: CASSLRQGKLEAFF
cdr3_nt: TGTGCCAGCAGTTTACGTCAGGGTAAGCTAGAAGCTTTCTTT

clone_size: .
cdr3_length: 17
d_call: .
j_call: TRBJ1-3
v_call: TRBV5-8
cdr3_aa: CASSSILQGGGRDTIYF
cdr3_nt: TGTGCCAGCAGCTCAATACTCCAGGGAGGAGGCCGGGACACCATATATTTT

clone_size: .
cdr3_length: 12
d_call: .
j_call: TRBJ2-3
v_call: TRBV29-1
cdr3_aa: CSVEGGGDTQYF
cdr3_nt: TGCAGCGTTGAGGGAGGGGGAGATACGCAGTATTTT

clone_size: .
cdr3_length: 15
d_call: .
j_call: TRBJ1-1
v_call: TRBV5-1
cdr3_aa: CASSLRQEPNTEAFF
cdr3_nt: TGCGCCAGCAGCTTAAGGCAGGAGCCGAACACTGAAGCTTTCTTT

clone_size: few
cdr3_length: 12
d_call: .
j_call: TRBJ1-1
v_call: TRBV28
cdr3_aa: CASSQQNTEAFF
cdr3_nt: TGTGCCAGCAGCCAACAGAACACTGAAGCTTTCTTT

clone_size: .
cdr3_length: 14
d_call: .
j_call: TRBJ2-3
v_call: TRBV5-1
cdr3_aa: CASSWAESTDTQYF
cdr3_nt: TGCGCCAGCAGCTGGGCAGAGAGCACAGATACGCAGTATTTT

clone_size: once
cdr3_length: 14
d_call: .
j_call: TRBJ2-7
v_call: TRBV27
cdr3_aa: CASSFFRHGSEQYF
cdr3_nt: TGTGCCAGCAGTTTCTTCCGGCACGGGAGCGAGCAGTACTTC

clone_size: .
cdr3_length: 14
d_call: .
j_call: TRBJ2-7
v_call: TRBV19
cdr3_aa: CASSFGTLVGEQYF
cdr3_nt: TGTGCCAGTAGTTTCGGGACACTCGTCGGCGAGCAGTACTTC

clone_size: .
cdr3_length: 13
d_call: .
j_call: TRBJ2-5
v_call: TRBV28
cdr3_aa: CASSSGKQETQYF
cdr3_nt: TGTGCCAGCAGTTCAGGAAAACAAGAGACCCAGTACTTC

clone_size: .
cdr3_length: 14
d_call: TRBD1
j_call: TRBJ2-7
v_call: TRBV6-1
cdr3_aa: CATGDRDHTYEQYF
cdr3_nt: TGTGCCACGGGTGACAGGGATCACACCTACGAGCAGTACTTC

clone_size: .
cdr3_length: 13
d_call: .
j_call: TRBJ2-7
v_call: TRBV27
cdr3_aa: CASRRLLAYEQYF
cdr3_nt: TGTGCCAGCAGGCGGCTGCTAGCCTACGAGCAGTACTTC

clone_size: .
cdr3_length: 13
d_call: .
j_call: TRBJ2-4
v_call: TRBV5-5
cdr3_aa: CASSLGTENIQYF
cdr3_nt: TGTGCCAGCAGCTTGGGGACAGAAAACATTCAGTACTTC

clone_size: .
cdr3_length: 13
d_call: .
j_call: TRBJ1-5
v_call: TRBV9
cdr3_aa: CASSVESNQPQHF
cdr3_nt: TGTGCCAGCAGCGTAGAGAGCAATCAGCCCCAGCATTTT

clone_size: .
cdr3_length: 17
d_call: .
j_call: TRBJ2-2
v_call: TRBV7-3
cdr3_aa: CASSPTGAGANTGELFF
cdr3_nt: TGTGCCAGCAGCCCTACGGGGGCAGGGGCGAACACCGGGGAGCTGTTTTTT

clone_size: .
cdr3_length: 13
d_call: .
j_call: TRBJ1-2
v_call: TRBV7-2
cdr3_aa: CASSPKGPYGYTF
cdr3_nt: TGTGCCAGCAGCCCCAAGGGCCCTTATGGCTACACCTTC

clone_size: .
cdr3_length: 16
d_call: .
j_call: TRBJ1-3
v_call: TRBV5-1
cdr3_aa: CASSLVQASSGNTIYF
cdr3_nt: TGCGCCAGCAGCTTGGTGCAGGCGAGCTCTGGAAACACCATATATTTT